This record concerns one T cell receptor (beta chain) sequence. Its antigen is still unknown. What was sequenced were expressed TCRB transcripts, since all of the isolated RNA had been reverse transcribed. TCRdb keeps only in-frame clones here, not all; method: immunoSEQ multiplex PCR. The table records 640,000 or so clones, around an eighth of them present only once. The data originate from a study of beta chain features in type 1 diabetes. CDR1 is GTSNPN and CDR2 is SVGIG in the germline V gene (reference sequence). The V and J ends lost 2 bases and 5 bases respectively, with 10 bases between them. This CDR3 has 13 residues. The study's findings and limits: Shortening that was moderate but significant affected the TCRB CDR3s of Type 1 diabetes patients in all four CD4+ subsets.

This receptor was identified in a man younger than 35 with type 1 diabetes. The sample comprised naive CD4+ T cells from blood. The chain has TRBV30 and TRBJ1-5; D may be TRBD1 (6 bases). As DNA, the CDR3 is TGTGCCTGGAGTTATACAGGGTATCAGCCCCAGCATTTT. This translates into CAWSYTGYQPQHF.